This entry lists 22 T cell receptor beta chains sequenced from one sample in a study of OX40 agonist ivuxolimab in advanced cancers. The table came from immunoSEQ multiplex PCR; TCRdb's copy has only in-frame clones and leaves some out. This sample carries 100,000 or so clones, 89% of them seen once, and the ten largest clones take around 0.16%. Sequences were derived from CD4+ or CD8+ T cells sorted from blood, sampled in a trial of the OX40 agonist ivuxolimab. Receptors originate from an adult with an advanced solid tumor such as melanoma, head and neck, liver or kidney cancer.

The chain uses TRBV9 and TRBJ2-5, with 7 bases aligning to TRBD2. J gave up 7 bases and V 0 bases, and 12 bases lay outside the gene matches. The V gene's germline CDR1 is SGDLS and CDR2 YYNGEE. The CDR3 runs to 16 residues. CDR3 sequence (DNA): TGTGCCAGCAGCGTAGGGGCTAGCGGCCTTGCGGGGACCCAGTACTTC. This encodes CASSVGASGLAGTQYF.

The chain is built from TRBV4-1 and TRBJ2-7, with D possibly being TRBD1 or TRBD2 (6 bases each). With 1 base removed from V and 5 bases from J, the gap between germline ends came to 12 bases. Germline CDR1 and CDR2: MGHRA and YSYEKL. The CDR3 extends over 14 amino acids. CDR3 coding DNA: TGCGCCAGCAGCCAAGTTGGGGGGCTCCACGAGCAGTACTTC. It translates to CASSQVGGLHEQYF.

This chain links TRBV6-6 with TRBJ2-5; the D gene is possibly TRBD2 (6 bases). Trimming removed 4 bases at V and 5 bases at J, with 11 bases between. The germline gives CDR1 MNHNY, CDR2 SVGAGI (reference sequence). The CDR3 spans 13 residues. In DNA form, the CDR3 reads TGTGCCAGCAGTTTTGGCGCGGGGGAGACCCAGTACTTC. Protein product: CASSFGAGETQYF.

The sample holds a few counts of this clone. The rearrangement joins TRBV5-8 to TRBJ1-6; 9 positions match TRBD1. CDR3 length: 15 residues. Germline trimming cut 0 bases from V and 9 bases from J; bases unmatched to any gene: 4. Germline V CDR1 and CDR2: SGHTS, YDEGEE. For the CDR3, the DNA is TGTGCCAGCAGCTTGGGCGGACAGGGGAGTTCACCCCTCCACTTT. As protein: CASSLGGQGSSPLHF.

This rearrangement joins TRBV30 to TRBJ2-7; either TRBD1 or TRBD2 may supply D (6 bases each). Germline V lookup: CDR1 GTSNPN, CDR2 SVGIG (reference sequence). CDR3 length equals 13 residues. The V end was cut by 2 bases, the J end by 7 bases, with 15 bases between. CDR3 sequence reads: CAWSPGGLREQYF. CDR3 DNA sequence: TGTGCCTGGAGTCCTGGGGGGCTACGAGAGCAGTACTTC.

As for this clone: The junction and the germline gene differ at one end; a read error may be behind it. The sample holds other DNA sequences that translate to the same CDR3. The J gene is TRBJ1-1, the V gene TRBV9, with 10 bases aligning to TRBD1. The CDR3 runs to 14 residues. Looked up from germline, CDR1 is SGDLS and CDR2 is YYNGEE. The CDR3 DNA is TGTGCCAGCAGTGTAGGACAGGGGGACACTGAAGCTTTCTTT. Its translation: CASSVGQGDTEAFF.

The V call is TRBV5-1, the J call TRBJ2-3; 10 bases align to TRBD2. The ends lost 4 bases at V and 5 bases at J; junction bases unmatched: 10. This CDR3 comprises 16 residues. CDR1 and CDR2 from the germline V gene are SGHRS and YFSETQ. CDR3 protein: CASSPRPRLAGDTQYF. CDR3 bases: TGCGCCAGCAGCCCAAGGCCGAGACTAGCGGGAGATACGCAGTATTTT.

The V call is TRBV6-4, the J call TRBJ2-2, with 8 positions matching TRBD1. This CDR3 has 16 residues. Trimming at V came to 2 bases and at J to 2 bases, leaving 4 bases not matched to a gene. CDR1 MRHNA and CDR2 SNTAGT come from the germline V gene. CDR3 loop: CASSDGTGINTGELFF. The CDR3 bases are TGTGCCAGCAGTGACGGGACAGGAATCAACACCGGGGAGCTGTTTTTT.

The V gene is TRBV7-2, the J gene TRBJ2-1, with 7 nucleotides matching TRBD2. V lost 5 bases, J lost 6 bases, and 16 bases stayed unmatched. The CDR3 covers 17 residues. Germline values: CDR1 SGHTA, CDR2 FQGNSA. CDR3 sequence reads: CASSQVRLALSGNEQFF. DNA for the CDR3: TGTGCCAGCAGCCAGGTGAGACTAGCCTTATCCGGCAATGAGCAGTTCTTC.

This chain connects TRBV7-2 to TRBJ1-4; D possibly corresponds to TRBD1 (5 bases). The CDR3 totals 13 residues. The germline CDR1 and CDR2 sequences are SGHTA and FQGNSA. The V end was cut by 5 bases, the J end by 6 bases, with 10 bases between. The CDR3 protein is CASSQGPHEKLFF. In nucleotides, the CDR3 is TGTGCCAGCAGCCAGGGACCTCATGAAAAACTGTTTTTT. Full variable domain (outside the CDR3, taken from reference TRBV7-2 and TRBJ1-4): GAGVSQSPSNKVTEKGKDVELRCDPISGHTALYWYRQSLGQGLEFLIYFQGNSAPDKSGLPSDRFSAERTGGSVSTLTIQRTQQEDSAVYLCASSQGPHEKLFFGSGTQLSVL.

J is TRBJ2-7 and V is TRBV7-9; D is unresolved. Germline CDR1 is SEHNR and CDR2 is FQNEAQ (reference sequence). This CDR3 has 13 amino acids. Trimming took 5 bases from V and 2 from J, leaving 10 bases between them. CDR3 coding DNA: TGTGCCAGCAGCCACGACGTAACCTACGAGCAGTACTTC. Encoded protein: CASSHDVTYEQYF.

The chain combines TRBV2 with TRBJ2-2; D is unclear. Between the trimmed V and J ends, which lost 4 bases and 0 bases, there was a span of 12 bases. Germline CDR1 reads SNHLY; CDR2 reads FYNNEI. The CDR3 covers 16 residues. CDR3 loop: CASSGDLTPNTGELFF. Here the CDR3 DNA reads TGTGCCAGCAGTGGAGATTTGACACCGAACACCGGGGAGCTGTTTTTT.

The V and J genes are TRBV19 and TRBJ1-4; D not resolved. The CDR3 has 10 residues. Trimming removed 8 bases from V and 3 bases from J, with 1 base in between. Per germline, CDR1 LNHDA and CDR2 SQIVND (reference sequence). The CDR3 here is CASSNEKLFF. The CDR3 nucleotides are TGTGCCAGTTCTAATGAAAAACTGTTTTTT.

The CDR3, as DNA: TGTGCCAGCAGCCAAGATCCCCCCGGCAGAACTAATGAAAAACTGTTTTTT. Protein sequence: CASSQDPPGRTNEKLFF. The rearrangement joins TRBV4-2 to TRBJ1-4; no reliable D call. Germline CDR1 LGHNA, CDR2 YNFKEQ. The V gene lost 0 bases and the J gene lost 1 base, with 12 bases spanning the gap. There are 17 residues in the CDR3.

The chain combines TRBV10-3 with TRBJ1-1; no firm D call. The CDR3 contains 11 residues. The germline CDR1 and CDR2 sequences are ENHRY and SYGVKD. Trimming took 0 bases from V and 8 from J, leaving 4 bases between them. This CDR3 reads CAISESGEAFF. CDR3 nucleotides: TGTGCCATCAGTGAGTCCGGGGAAGCTTTCTTT.

The V call is TRBV7-6, the J call TRBJ2-4, with 11 bases fitting TRBD2. The V gene end was trimmed by 1 base and the J gene end by 6 bases; junction bases not matched to a gene: 14. Germline V gene sequence: CDR1 SGHVS, CDR2 FNYEAQ. The CDR3 has 19 residues. The CDR3 here is CASSLVASGGTSSPNIQYF. CDR3 DNA: TGTGCCAGCAGCTTAGTGGCTAGCGGGGGGACCTCCTCCCCAAACATTCAGTACTTC.

This clone was counted only a few times. This chain links TRBV21-1 with TRBJ1-4. TRBV21-1 counts as a pseudogene. This CDR3 comprises 18 residues. CDR3 bases: TGTGCCAGCACTTCTCTACCGGGACCTCCCCGGACTAATGAAAAACTGTTTTTT. Encoded protein: CASTSLPGPPRTNEKLFF.

J is TRBJ2-2 and V is TRBV21-1; TRBD2 was called by the table and not checked on the DNA. TRBV21-1 is a pseudogene locus. CDR3 length equals 12 residues. CDR3 in amino acids: CARLSGAGELFF. The CDR3 bases are TGTGCCAGACTCAGCGGAGCCGGGGAGCTGTTTTTT.

The chain recombines TRBV14 with TRBJ1-2; unclear D gene. CDR1 SGHDN and CDR2 FVKESK come from the germline V gene. Trimming pared 0 bases from V and 3 bases from J, leaving 5 bases between. This CDR3 has 13 amino acids. The CDR3 sequence is CASSQDLDYGYTF. The CDR3 DNA is TGTGCCAGCAGCCAAGATTTGGACTATGGCTACACCTTC.

The chain has TRBV19 and TRBJ1-2; TRBD1 aligns across 9 bases. This CDR3 contains 15 residues. Germline V gives CDR1 LNHDA, CDR2 SQIVND (reference sequence). J gave up 4 bases and V 5 bases, and 8 bases lay outside the gene matches. The CDR3: CASSSQGQGSYGYTF. In DNA, the CDR3 is TGTGCCAGTAGTTCTCAAGGACAGGGGAGCTATGGCTACACCTTC.

The chain combines TRBV6-1 with TRBJ2-3; TRBD1 might be the D (7 bases). V was trimmed by 7 bases and J by 7 bases, leaving 18 bases between them. From germline, CDR1 is MNHNS and CDR2 SASEGT. The CDR3 consists of 14 residues. CDR3: CASNRLGDRHTQYF. CDR3 DNA sequence: TGTGCCAGCAATCGACTAGGGGACAGACATACGCAGTATTTT.

Only a few counts were recorded for this clone. The rearrangement links TRBV6-4 to TRBJ1-5, with D possibly TRBD1 on 5 matching bases. The CDR3 consists of 15 residues. Germline CDR1 MRHNA, CDR2 SNTAGT. V was pared by 2 bases and J by 5 bases, with 13 bases between. The CDR3 sequence is CASSDGTKIDQPQHF. CDR3 in DNA: TGTGCCAGCAGTGACGGGACGAAGATAGATCAGCCCCAGCATTTT.